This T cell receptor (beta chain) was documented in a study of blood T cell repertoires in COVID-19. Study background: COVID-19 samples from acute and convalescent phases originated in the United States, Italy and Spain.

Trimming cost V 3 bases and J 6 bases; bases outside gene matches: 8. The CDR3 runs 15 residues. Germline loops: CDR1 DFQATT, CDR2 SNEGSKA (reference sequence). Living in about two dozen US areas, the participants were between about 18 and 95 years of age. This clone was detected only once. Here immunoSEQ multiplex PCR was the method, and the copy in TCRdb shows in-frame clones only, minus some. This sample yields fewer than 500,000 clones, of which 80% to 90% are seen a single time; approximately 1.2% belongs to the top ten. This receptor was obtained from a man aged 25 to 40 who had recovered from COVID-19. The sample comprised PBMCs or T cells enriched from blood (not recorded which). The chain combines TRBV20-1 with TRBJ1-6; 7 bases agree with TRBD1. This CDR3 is CSASRDSTSNSPLHF. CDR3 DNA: TGCAGTGCTAGTAGGGACAGCACTTCTAATTCACCCCTCCACTTT.